This T cell receptor (beta chain) was retrieved from a study of cytomegalovirus exposure and HLA in healthy donors. Profiled with immunoSEQ multiplex PCR; TCRdb holds only in-frame clones, not every one. The table shows approximately 60,000 clones, with 80% to 95% occurring only once. V shed 4 bases, J shed 2 bases, and the junction held 7 bases outside the gene matches. The germline V gene encodes CDR1 SGHTA and CDR2 FQGTGA. This CDR3 spans 16 amino acids. The receptor's source is a man aged 18 to 29 in good health and CMV-seronegative. The chain employs TRBV7-3 and TRBJ2-2; 7 bases agree with TRBD1. Sequencing was done on a sample of PBMCs. This chain's CDR3 is CASSSGTAQNTGELFF. CDR3 DNA sequence: TGTGCCAGCAGCTCGGGGACAGCCCAAAACACCGGGGAGCTGTTTTTT.